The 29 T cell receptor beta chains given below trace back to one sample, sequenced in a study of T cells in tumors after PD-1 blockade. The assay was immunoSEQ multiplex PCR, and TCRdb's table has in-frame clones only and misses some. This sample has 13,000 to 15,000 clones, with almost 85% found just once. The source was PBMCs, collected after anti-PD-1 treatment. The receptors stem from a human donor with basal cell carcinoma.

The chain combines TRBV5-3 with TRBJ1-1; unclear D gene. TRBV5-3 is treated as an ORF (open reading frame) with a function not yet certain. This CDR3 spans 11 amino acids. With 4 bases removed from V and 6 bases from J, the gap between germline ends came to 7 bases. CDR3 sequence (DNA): TGTGCCAGAAGCCCTACCCCTGAAGCTTTCTTT. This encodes CARSPTPEAFF.

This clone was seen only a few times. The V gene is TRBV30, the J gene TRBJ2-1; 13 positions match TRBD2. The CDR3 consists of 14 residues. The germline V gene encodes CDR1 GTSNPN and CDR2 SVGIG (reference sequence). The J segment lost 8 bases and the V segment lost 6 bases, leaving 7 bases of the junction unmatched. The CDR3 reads CACSILAGGHEQFF. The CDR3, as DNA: TGTGCCTGTTCGATACTAGCGGGAGGGCATGAGCAGTTCTTC.

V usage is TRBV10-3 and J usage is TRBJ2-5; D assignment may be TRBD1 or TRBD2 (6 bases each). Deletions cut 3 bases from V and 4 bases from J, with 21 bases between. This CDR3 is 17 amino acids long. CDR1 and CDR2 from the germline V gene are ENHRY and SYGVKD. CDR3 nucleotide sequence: TGTGCCATCAGTGATATCATGGGGGGCGCGGGGACAGAGACCCAGTACTTC. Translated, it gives CAISDIMGGAGTETQYF.

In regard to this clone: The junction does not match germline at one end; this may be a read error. The CDR3 loop is CAGSQDYSGLAVGGEQYF. The CDR3 nucleotides are TGTGCCGGCAGCCAAGATTATTCGGGACTAGCGGTCGGGGGCGAGCAGTACTTC. J is TRBJ2-7 and V is TRBV3-1 (or the pseudogene TRBV3-2); 11 bases agree with TRBD2. Germline CDR1 reads LGHDT; CDR2 reads YNNKEL (reference sequence). This CDR3 is 18 amino acids long.

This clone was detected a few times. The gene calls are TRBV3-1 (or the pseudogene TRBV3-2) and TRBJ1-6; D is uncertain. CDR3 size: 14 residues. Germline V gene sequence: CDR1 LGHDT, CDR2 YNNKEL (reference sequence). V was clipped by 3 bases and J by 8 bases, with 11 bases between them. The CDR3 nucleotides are TGTGCCAGCAGCCACCCCCGGGGAGATTCACCCCTCCACTTT. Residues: CASSHPRGDSPLHF.

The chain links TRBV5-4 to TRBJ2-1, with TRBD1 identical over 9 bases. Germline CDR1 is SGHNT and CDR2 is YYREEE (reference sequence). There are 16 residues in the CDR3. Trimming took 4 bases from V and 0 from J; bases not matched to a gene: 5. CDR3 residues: CASSPMGQGSYNEQFF. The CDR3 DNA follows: TGTGCCAGCAGCCCCATGGGACAGGGCTCCTACAATGAGCAGTTCTTC.

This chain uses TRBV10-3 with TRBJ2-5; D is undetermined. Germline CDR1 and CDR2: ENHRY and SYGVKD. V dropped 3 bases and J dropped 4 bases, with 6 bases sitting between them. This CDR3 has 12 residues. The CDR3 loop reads CAISDLTETQYF. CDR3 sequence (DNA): TGTGCCATCAGTGATTTAACAGAGACCCAGTACTTC.

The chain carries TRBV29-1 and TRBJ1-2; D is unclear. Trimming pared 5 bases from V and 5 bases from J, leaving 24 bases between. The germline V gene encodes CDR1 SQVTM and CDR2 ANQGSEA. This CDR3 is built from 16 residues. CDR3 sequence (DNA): TGCAGCGTTTCTCGTGTCTTGGCCAAAGGCGGGTATGGCTACACCTTC. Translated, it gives CSVSRVLAKGGYGYTF.

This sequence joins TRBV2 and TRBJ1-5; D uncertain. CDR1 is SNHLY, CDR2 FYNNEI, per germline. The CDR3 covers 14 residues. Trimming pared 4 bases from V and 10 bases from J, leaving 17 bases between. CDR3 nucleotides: TGTGCCAGCAGTGGATGGGTGACTGGAAACCCCCAGCATTTT. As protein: CASSGWVTGNPQHF.

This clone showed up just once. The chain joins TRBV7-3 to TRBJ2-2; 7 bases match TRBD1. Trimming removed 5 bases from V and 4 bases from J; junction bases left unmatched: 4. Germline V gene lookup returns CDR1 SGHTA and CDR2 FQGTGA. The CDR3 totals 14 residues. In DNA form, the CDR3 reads TGTGCCAGCAGCCAAACAGGGGCCACCGGGGAGCTGTTTTTT. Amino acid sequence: CASSQTGATGELFF.

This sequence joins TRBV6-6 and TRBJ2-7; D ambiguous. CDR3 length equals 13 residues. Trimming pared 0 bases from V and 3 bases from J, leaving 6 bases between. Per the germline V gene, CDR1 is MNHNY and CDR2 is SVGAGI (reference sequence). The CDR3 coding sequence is TGTGCCAGCAGTTACTCTGAGAACTACGAGCAGTACTTC. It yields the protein CASSYSENYEQYF.

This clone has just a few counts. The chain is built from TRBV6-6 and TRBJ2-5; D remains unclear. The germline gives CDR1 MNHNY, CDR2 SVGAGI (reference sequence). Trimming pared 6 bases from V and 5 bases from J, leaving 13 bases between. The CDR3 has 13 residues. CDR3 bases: TGTGCCAGCAGCTCCGACCGGTCCGAGACCCAGTACTTC. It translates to CASSSDRSETQYF.

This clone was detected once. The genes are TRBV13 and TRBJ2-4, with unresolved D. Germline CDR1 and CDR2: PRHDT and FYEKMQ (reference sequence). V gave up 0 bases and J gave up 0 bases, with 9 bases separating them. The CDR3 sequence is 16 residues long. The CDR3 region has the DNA TGTGCCAGCAGCTTAGGGACCTACCTAGCCAAAAACATTCAGTACTTC. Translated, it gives CASSLGTYLAKNIQYF. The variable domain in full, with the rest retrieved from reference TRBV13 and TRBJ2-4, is AAGVIQSPRHLIKEKRETATLKCYPIPRHDTVYWYQQGPGQDPQFLISFYEKMQSDKGSIPDRFSAQQFSDYHSELNMSSLELGDSALYFCASSLGTYLAKNIQYFGAGTRLSVL.

The CDR3, as DNA: TGCGCCAGCAGCCAAGATCAAGGCAGGTTCGGTGGCTACACCTTC. Amino acids: CASSQDQGRFGGYTF. The V and J genes are TRBV4-1 and TRBJ1-2; D is uncertain. The CDR3 loop spans 15 amino acids. Germline V CDR1 and CDR2: MGHRA, YSYEKL. Trimming cost V 0 bases and J 7 bases, with 15 bases left between them.

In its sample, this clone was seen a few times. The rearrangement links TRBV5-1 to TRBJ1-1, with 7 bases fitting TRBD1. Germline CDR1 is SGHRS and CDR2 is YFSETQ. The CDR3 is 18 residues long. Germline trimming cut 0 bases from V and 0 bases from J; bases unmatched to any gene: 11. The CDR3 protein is CASSLAAFGGGMNTEAFF. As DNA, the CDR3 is TGCGCCAGCAGCTTGGCGGCCTTTGGAGGGGGCATGAACACTGAAGCTTTCTTT.

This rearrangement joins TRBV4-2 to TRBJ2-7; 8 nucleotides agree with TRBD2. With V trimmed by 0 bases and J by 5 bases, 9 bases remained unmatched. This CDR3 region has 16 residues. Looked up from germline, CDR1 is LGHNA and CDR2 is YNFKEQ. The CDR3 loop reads CASSQEGSGIVNEQYF. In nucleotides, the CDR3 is TGTGCCAGCAGCCAAGAAGGTAGCGGGATAGTAAACGAGCAGTACTTC.

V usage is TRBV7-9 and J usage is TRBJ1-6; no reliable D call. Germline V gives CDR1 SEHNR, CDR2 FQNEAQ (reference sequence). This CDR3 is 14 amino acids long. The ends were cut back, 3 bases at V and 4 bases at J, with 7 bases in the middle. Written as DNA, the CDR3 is TGTGCCAGCAGCTTTGGTCAGTATAATTCACCCCTCCACTTT. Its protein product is CASSFGQYNSPLHF.

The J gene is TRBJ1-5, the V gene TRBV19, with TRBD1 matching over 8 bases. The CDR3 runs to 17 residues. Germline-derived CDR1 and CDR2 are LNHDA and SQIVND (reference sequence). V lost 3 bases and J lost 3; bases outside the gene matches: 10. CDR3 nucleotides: TGTGCCAGTAGTATGGGGACAGGACCCTGGTCCAATCAGCCCCAGCATTTT. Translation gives CASSMGTGPWSNQPQHF.

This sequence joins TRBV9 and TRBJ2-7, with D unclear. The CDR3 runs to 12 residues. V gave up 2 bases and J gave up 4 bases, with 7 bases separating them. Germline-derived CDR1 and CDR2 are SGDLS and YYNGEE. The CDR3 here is CASSVLPYEQYF. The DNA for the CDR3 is TGTGCCAGCAGCGTCCTCCCTTACGAGCAGTACTTC.

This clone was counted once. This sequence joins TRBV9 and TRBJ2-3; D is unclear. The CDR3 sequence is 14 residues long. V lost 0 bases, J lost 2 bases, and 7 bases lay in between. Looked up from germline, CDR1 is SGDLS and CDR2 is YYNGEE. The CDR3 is CASSVEHLTDTQYF. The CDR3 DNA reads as TGTGCCAGCAGCGTAGAACACCTCACAGATACGCAGTATTTT.

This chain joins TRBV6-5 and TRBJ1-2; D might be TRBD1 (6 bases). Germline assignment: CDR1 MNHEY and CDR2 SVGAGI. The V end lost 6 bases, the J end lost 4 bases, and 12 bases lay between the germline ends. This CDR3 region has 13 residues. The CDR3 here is CASSLGGIYGYTF. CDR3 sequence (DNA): TGTGCCAGCAGCTTGGGGGGCATCTATGGCTACACCTTC.

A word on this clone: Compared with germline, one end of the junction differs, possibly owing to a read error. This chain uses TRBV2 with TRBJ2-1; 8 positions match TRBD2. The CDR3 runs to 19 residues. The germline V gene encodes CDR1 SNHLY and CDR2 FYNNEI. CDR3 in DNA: TGTCCCAGCTGTCACGGGGGGGCGGGGGAGGGGAGCTCCTACAATGAGCAGTTCTTC. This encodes CPSCHGGAGEGSSYNEQFF.

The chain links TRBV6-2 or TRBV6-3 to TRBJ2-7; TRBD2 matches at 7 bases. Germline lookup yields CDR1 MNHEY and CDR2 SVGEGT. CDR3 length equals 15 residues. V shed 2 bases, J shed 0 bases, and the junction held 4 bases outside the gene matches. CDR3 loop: CASSYTSEHSYEQYF. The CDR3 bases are TGTGCCAGCAGTTACACTAGCGAACACTCCTACGAGCAGTACTTC.

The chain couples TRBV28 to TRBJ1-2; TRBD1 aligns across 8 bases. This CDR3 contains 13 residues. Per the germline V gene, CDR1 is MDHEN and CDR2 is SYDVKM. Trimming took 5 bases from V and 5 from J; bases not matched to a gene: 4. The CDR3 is CASSRQGAYGYTF. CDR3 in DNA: TGTGCCAGCAGTCGGCAGGGGGCTTATGGCTACACCTTC.

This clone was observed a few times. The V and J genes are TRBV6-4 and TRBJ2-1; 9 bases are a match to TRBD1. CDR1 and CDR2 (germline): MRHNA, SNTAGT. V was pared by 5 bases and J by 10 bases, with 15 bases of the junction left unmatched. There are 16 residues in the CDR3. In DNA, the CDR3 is TGTGCCAGCAGTCTCCGTCCCGGGACAGGGCCCCAAGAGCAGTTCTTC. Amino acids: CASSLRPGTGPQEQFF.

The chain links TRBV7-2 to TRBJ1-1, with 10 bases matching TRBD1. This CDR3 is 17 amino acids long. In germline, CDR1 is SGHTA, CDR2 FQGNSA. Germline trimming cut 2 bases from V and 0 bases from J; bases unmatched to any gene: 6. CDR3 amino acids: CASSLTGTGAMNTEAFF. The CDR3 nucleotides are TGTGCCAGCAGCTTAACCGGGACAGGGGCCATGAACACTGAAGCTTTCTTT.

DNA of the CDR3: TGCAGTGCTAGTATAGCTAGCGGGAGCACAGATACGCAGTATTTT. Translating it yields CSASIASGSTDTQYF. The rearrangement links TRBV20-1 to TRBJ2-3, with 8 bases that match TRBD2. The V gene's germline CDR1 is DFQATT and CDR2 SNEGSKA (reference sequence). CDR3 size: 15 residues. V dropped 3 bases and J dropped 0; count of bases not matched to a gene: 5.

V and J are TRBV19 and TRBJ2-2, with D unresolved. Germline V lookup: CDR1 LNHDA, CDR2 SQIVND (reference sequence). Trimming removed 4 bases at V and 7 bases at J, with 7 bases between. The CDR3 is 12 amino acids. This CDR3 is CASSTVDGELFF. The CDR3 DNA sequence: TGTGCCAGTAGTACCGTAGACGGGGAGCTGTTTTTT.

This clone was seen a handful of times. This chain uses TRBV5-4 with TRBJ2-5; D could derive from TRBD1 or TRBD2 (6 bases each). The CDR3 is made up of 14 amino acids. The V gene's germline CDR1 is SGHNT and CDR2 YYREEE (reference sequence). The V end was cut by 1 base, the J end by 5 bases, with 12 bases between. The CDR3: CASSLYGGAETQYF. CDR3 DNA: TGTGCCAGCAGCTTGTACGGGGGCGCGGAGACCCAGTACTTC.